The 21 T cell receptor beta chains listed next were all sequenced from one sample in a study of OX40 agonist ivuxolimab in advanced cancers. Generated by immunoSEQ multiplex PCR, the TCRdb table keeps only in-frame clones and is missing some. The sample lists about 19,000 clones; about three quarters were seen once. Sequences were derived from CD4+ or CD8+ T cells sorted from blood, sampled in a trial of the OX40 agonist ivuxolimab. Receptors originate from an adult with an advanced solid tumor such as melanoma, head and neck, liver or kidney cancer.

The V call is TRBV4-2, the J call TRBJ2-4; D is perhaps TRBD2 (6 bases). Germline V gives CDR1 LGHNA, CDR2 YNFKEQ. CDR3 length: 16 amino acids. Trimming took off 2 bases at V and 8 bases at J, with 19 bases between the two ends. DNA for the CDR3: TGTGCCAGCAGCCAAACGACTGGAGGGGACGGGGACATTCAGTACTTC. The encoded protein is CASSQTTGGDGDIQYF.

The CDR3 protein is CASSLAVGPGQNEQFF. Here the CDR3 DNA reads TGTGCCAGCAGCTTAGCAGTAGGACCCGGTCAAAATGAGCAGTTCTTC. The chain links TRBV7-8 to TRBJ2-1; no clear D. The CDR3 totals 16 residues. CDR1 is SGHVS, CDR2 FQNEAQ, per germline. The ends were cut back, 0 bases at V and 7 bases at J, with 16 bases in the middle.

With regard to this clone: Just one base apart from a much larger clone, this may be a read error. The V gene is TRBV9, the J gene TRBJ2-7, with D unclear. CDR3 length: 12 amino acids. Germline CDR1 reads SGDLS; CDR2 reads YYNGEE. The DNA for the CDR3 is TGTGTCAGCAGCGTAGACGGGTACGAGCAGTACTTC. Translation: CVSSVDGYEQYF.

The chain employs TRBV5-6 and TRBJ2-5, with D possibly TRBD1 on 6 matching bases. CDR3 length equals 11 residues. The V end was cut by 0 bases, the J end by 9 bases, with 6 bases between. From germline, CDR1 is SGHDT and CDR2 YYEEEE. The DNA of the CDR3 is TGTGCCAGCAGCTTGGAGGGGGCCCAGTACTTC. Residues: CASSLEGAQYF.

J is TRBJ2-7 and V is TRBV29-1; D uncertain. The CDR3 runs 11 residues. The V and J ends lost 2 bases and 10 bases respectively, with 12 bases between them. The V gene's germline CDR1 is SQVTM and CDR2 ANQGSEA. The DNA of the CDR3 is TGCAGCGTTGAAAGTGTAGGGATACAGTACTTC. It translates to CSVESVGIQYF.

The rearrangement links TRBV19 to TRBJ2-6; possibly TRBD1 for D (5 bases). The V gene lost 4 bases and the J gene lost 0 bases, with 16 bases spanning the gap. Germline lookup yields CDR1 LNHDA and CDR2 SQIVND (reference sequence). There are 18 residues in the CDR3. CDR3 amino acids: CASSRAGQRISGANVLTF. The CDR3 DNA sequence: TGTGCCAGTAGTAGGGCAGGGCAAAGAATCTCTGGGGCCAACGTCCTGACTTTC.

The V call is TRBV4-1, the J call TRBJ2-7; 7 bases align to TRBD1. Trimming at V came to 5 bases and at J to 2 bases, leaving 9 bases not matched to a gene. The CDR3 is 15 amino acids. Germline lookup yields CDR1 MGHRA and CDR2 YSYEKL. The DNA of the CDR3 is TGCGCCAGCAGCGCTCTTGTGGGACAGACCTACGAGCAGTACTTC. This encodes CASSALVGQTYEQYF.

This chain links TRBV28 with TRBJ2-4; the D gene is possibly TRBD2 (7 bases). Germline V gene sequence: CDR1 MDHEN, CDR2 SYDVKM. V was cut by 3 bases and J by 5 bases, with 14 bases left in between. The CDR3 is 15 residues long. The CDR3 sequence is CASSLQGGGENIQYF. The CDR3 region has the DNA TGTGCCAGCAGTTTGCAGGGAGGGGGGGAAAACATTCAGTACTTC. Supplemented by reference TRBV28 and TRBJ2-4, the full variable domain reads DVKVTQSSRYLVKRTGEKVFLECVQDMDHENMFWYRQDPGLGLRLIYFSYDVKMKEKGDIPEGYSVSREKKERFSLILESASTNQTSMYLCASSLQGGGENIQYFGAGTRLSVL.

The rearrangement links TRBV9 to TRBJ1-2; 7 nucleotides align to TRBD1. The J segment lost 3 bases and the V segment lost 2 bases, leaving 1 base of the junction unmatched. The CDR3 has 13 residues. CDR1 and CDR2 (germline): SGDLS, YYNGEE. This CDR3 is CASSVTGYYGYTF. CDR3 nucleotide sequence: TGTGCCAGCAGCGTGACAGGGTACTATGGCTACACCTTC.

V is TRBV27 and J is TRBJ2-1; 12 nucleotides line up with TRBD2. The germline gives CDR1 MNHEY, CDR2 SMNVEV (reference sequence). Germline trimming cut 4 bases from V and 5 bases from J; bases unmatched to any gene: 6. The CDR3 totals 16 residues. This chain's CDR3 is CASSYWTSGTHNEQFF. DNA for the CDR3: TGTGCCAGCAGTTATTGGACTAGCGGGACACACAATGAGCAGTTCTTC.

The chain employs TRBV7-9 and TRBJ2-7; either TRBD1 or TRBD2 may supply D (5 bases each). This CDR3 has 15 residues. The V end lost 5 bases, the J end lost 3 bases, and 17 bases lay between the germline ends. Germline V lookup: CDR1 SEHNR, CDR2 FQNEAQ (reference sequence). CDR3 loop: CASSQELQDFYEQYF. CDR3 bases: TGTGCCAGCAGCCAAGAGCTACAGGACTTCTACGAGCAGTACTTC.

The chain is built from TRBV13 and TRBJ2-1; a weak D match, TRBD2 (6 bases). V was shortened by 3 bases and J by 2 bases, with 11 bases between the two germline ends. This CDR3 contains 15 residues. Germline values: CDR1 PRHDT, CDR2 FYEKMQ (reference sequence). This chain's CDR3 is CASSLWGVPYNEQFF. The DNA for the CDR3 is TGTGCCAGCAGCTTGTGGGGGGTTCCCTACAATGAGCAGTTCTTC. Combining the CDR3 with reference TRBV13 and TRBJ2-1 gives the whole variable domain AAGVIQSPRHLIKEKRETATLKCYPIPRHDTVYWYQQGPGQDPQFLISFYEKMQSDKGSIPDRFSAQQFSDYHSELNMSSLELGDSALYFCASSLWGVPYNEQFFGPGTRLTVL.

This chain connects TRBV4-2 to TRBJ1-6; D unclear. Germline V gene lookup returns CDR1 LGHNA and CDR2 YNFKEQ. V lost 0 bases to trimming and J lost 4 bases, with 10 bases between them. The CDR3 runs to 16 residues. CDR3 nucleotides: TGTGCCAGCAGCCAAGATTCGACCTATTATAATTCACCCCTCCACTTT. Translated, it gives CASSQDSTYYNSPLHF.

This clone was recorded once. This sequence joins TRBV7-6 and TRBJ1-1; D remains unclear. The CDR3 length is 13 residues. With 5 bases removed from V and 1 base from J, the gap between germline ends came to 8 bases. In germline, CDR1 is SGHVS, CDR2 FNYEAQ. The CDR3: CASSPDGNTEAFF. The CDR3 bases are TGTGCCAGCAGCCCCGACGGGAACACTGAAGCTTTCTTT.

The chain uses TRBV7-8 and TRBJ2-7, with TRBD1 matching 12 bases. After removal of 1 base from V and 12 bases from J, the junction contained 1 base not matched to a gene. The germline CDR1 and CDR2 sequences are SGHVS and FQNEAQ. The CDR3 is 12 amino acids. The CDR3 region is CASSLGDRGRYF. In DNA, the CDR3 is TGTGCCAGCAGCTTAGGGGACAGGGGGCGGTACTTC. Full variable domain (rest looked up from reference TRBV7-8 and TRBJ2-7): GAGVSQSPRYKVAKRGQDVALRCDPISGHVSLFWYQQALGQGPEFLTYFQNEAQLDKSGLPSDRFFAERPEGSVSTLKIQRTQQEDSAVYLCASSLGDRGRYFGPGTRLTVT.

This chain connects TRBV6-1 to TRBJ2-1, with no clear D. CDR3 length equals 15 residues. With 3 bases removed from V and 5 bases from J, the gap between germline ends came to 14 bases. The germline CDR1 and CDR2 sequences are MNHNS and SASEGT. CDR3 loop: CASSDYLMANNEQFF. Here the CDR3 DNA reads TGTGCCAGCAGTGATTACCTGATGGCTAACAATGAGCAGTTCTTC.

For the CDR3, the DNA is TGTGCCAGCAGCCAAACAGGGCCTGGAAACACCATATATTTT. Translating gives CASSQTGPGNTIYF. V usage is TRBV4-2 and J usage is TRBJ1-3; a weak D match, TRBD1 (6 bases). CDR3 length: 14 residues. Germline values: CDR1 LGHNA, CDR2 YNFKEQ. Trimming cost V 2 bases and J 2 bases, with 7 bases left between them.

The rearrangement joins TRBV7-6 to TRBJ2-2; 7 bases align to TRBD1. The CDR3 is made up of 14 amino acids. With V trimmed by 3 bases and J by 5 bases, 3 bases remained unmatched. Germline CDR1 SGHVS, CDR2 FNYEAQ. The CDR3 region has the DNA TGTGCCAGCAGCTTGAGACAGGGTACCGGGGAGCTGTTTTTT. Its protein is CASSLRQGTGELFF.

V is TRBV7-4 and J is TRBJ1-1; 9 nucleotides align to TRBD1. The CDR3 runs 17 residues. V lost 3 bases, J lost 1 base, and 9 bases stayed unmatched. CDR1 SGHVT and CDR2 SQSDAQ come from the germline V gene. As DNA, the CDR3 is TGTGCCAGCAGCTTCCGGGACAGGGCTCGAGGGAACACTGAAGCTTTCTTT. Its translation: CASSFRDRARGNTEAFF.

This clone was detected only a few times. The chain has TRBV5-6 and TRBJ2-1, with D possibly TRBD1 on 6 matching bases. Germline loops: CDR1 SGHDT, CDR2 YYEEEE. CDR3 length: 14 amino acids. The germline V and J ends were trimmed by 6 bases and 1 base, with 11 bases remaining between them. CDR3 protein: CASNLGHSYNEQFF. For the CDR3, the DNA is TGTGCCAGCAACCTGGGACATTCCTACAATGAGCAGTTCTTC.

This clone was counted a single time. This chain connects TRBV28 to TRBJ2-7; TRBD2 aligns across 10 bases. Losses at the gene ends were 7 bases for V and 4 bases for J; bases not matched to a gene: 4. The germline gives CDR1 MDHEN, CDR2 SYDVKM. The CDR3 has 13 residues. Written as DNA, the CDR3 is TGTGCCAGCACAGCTAGCGGGAGTTACGAGCAGTACTTC. Its protein is CASTASGSYEQYF.